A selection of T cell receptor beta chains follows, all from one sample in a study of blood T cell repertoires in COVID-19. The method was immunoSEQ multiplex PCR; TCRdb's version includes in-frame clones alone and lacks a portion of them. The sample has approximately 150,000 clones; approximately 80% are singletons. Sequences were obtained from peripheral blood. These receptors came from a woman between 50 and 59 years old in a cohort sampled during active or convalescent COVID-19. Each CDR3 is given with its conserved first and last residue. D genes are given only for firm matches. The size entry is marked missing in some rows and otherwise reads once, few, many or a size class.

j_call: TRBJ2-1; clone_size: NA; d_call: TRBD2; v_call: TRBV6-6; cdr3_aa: CASSQPLAGGPYNEQFF; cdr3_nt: TGTGCCAGCAGTCAGCCGCTAGCGGGGGGACCTTACAATGAGCAGTTCTTC
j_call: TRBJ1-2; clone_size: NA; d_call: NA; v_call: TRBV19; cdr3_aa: CASSPQRNSDYGYTF; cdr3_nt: TGTGCCAGTAGTCCACAGCGGAATTCCGACTATGGCTACACCTTC
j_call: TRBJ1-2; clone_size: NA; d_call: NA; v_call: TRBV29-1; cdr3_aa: CSVRGFNYGYTF; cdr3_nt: TGCAGCGTTAGGGGATTTAACTATGGCTACACCTTC
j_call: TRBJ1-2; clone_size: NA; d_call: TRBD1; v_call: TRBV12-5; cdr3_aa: CASGLDRGPRGYTF; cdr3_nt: TGTGCTAGTGGTTTGGACAGGGGGCCTAGAGGCTACACCTTC
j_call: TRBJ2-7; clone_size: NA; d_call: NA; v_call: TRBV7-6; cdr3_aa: CASSLDRGFYYEQYF; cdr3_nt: TGTGCCAGCAGCTTAGATCGGGGGTTCTACTACGAGCAGTACTTC
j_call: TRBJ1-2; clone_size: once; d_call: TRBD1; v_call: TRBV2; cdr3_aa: CASSGQGANYGYTF; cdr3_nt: TGTGCCAGCAGCGGACAGGGGGCTAACTATGGCTACACCTTC
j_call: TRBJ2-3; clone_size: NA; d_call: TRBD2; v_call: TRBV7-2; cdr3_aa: CASSLGSGGAADTQYF; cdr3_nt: TGTGCCAGCAGCTTAGGAAGCGGGGGGGCGGCAGATACGCAGTATTTT
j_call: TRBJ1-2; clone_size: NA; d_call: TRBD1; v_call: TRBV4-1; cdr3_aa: CASSPGGPPSGQGAYGYTF; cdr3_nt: TGCGCCAGCAGCCCGGGAGGGCCACCCTCAGGACAGGGGGCTTATGGCTACACCTTC
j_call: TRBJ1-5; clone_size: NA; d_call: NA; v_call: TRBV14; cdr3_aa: CASSSQGDEPQHF; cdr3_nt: TGTGCCAGCAGTTCACAGGGTGATGAGCCCCAGCATTTT
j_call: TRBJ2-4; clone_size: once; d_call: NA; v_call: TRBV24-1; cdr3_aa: CARLRVTKNIQYF; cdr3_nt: TGTGCCAGACTCAGGGTGACCAAAAACATTCAGTACTTC
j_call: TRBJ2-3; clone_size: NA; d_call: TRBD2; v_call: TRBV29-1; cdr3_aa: CSVGWSSGGGGDTQYF; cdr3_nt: TGCAGCGTTGGGTGGTCTAGCGGGGGAGGTGGGGATACGCAGTATTTT
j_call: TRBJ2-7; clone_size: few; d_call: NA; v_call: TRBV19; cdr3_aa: CASRAGTDYEQYF; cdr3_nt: TGTGCCAGTAGGGCCGGGACTGACTACGAGCAGTACTTC
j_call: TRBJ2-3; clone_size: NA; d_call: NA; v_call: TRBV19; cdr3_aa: CASSRRGGGPTDTQYF; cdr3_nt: TGTGCCAGTAGCCGTCGGGGTGGAGGACCCACAGATACGCAGTATTTT